The 12 T cell receptor beta chains below all came from one sample that was sequenced in a study of blood T cell repertoires in COVID-19. Generated by immunoSEQ multiplex PCR, the TCRdb table keeps only in-frame clones and is missing some. The sample carries 90,000 to 100,000 clones, around 85% recorded once. Material for sequencing was peripheral blood. The receptors were gathered from a human donor in a cohort sampled during active COVID-19.

The sample holds a few counts of this clone. The V call is TRBV10-3, the J call TRBJ1-6; D not certain. The CDR3 covers 12 residues. Germline V gene data show CDR1 as ENHRY and CDR2 as SYGVKD. Deletions cut 10 bases from V and 6 bases from J, with 10 bases between. The CDR3: CATNSPNSPLHF. The CDR3 DNA follows: TGTGCCACCAACTCGCCTAATTCACCCCTCCACTTT.

The CDR3 here is CASSQSYKRGEQYF. CDR3 DNA sequence: TGCGCCAGCAGCCAGAGCTACAAACGGGGCGAGCAGTACTTC. J is TRBJ2-7 and V is TRBV4-3; D may be TRBD2 (5 bases). CDR1 LGHNA and CDR2 YSLEER come from the germline V gene. This CDR3 has 14 residues. Trimming removed 3 bases from V and 6 bases from J, with 15 bases in between.

V and J are TRBV12-3 or TRBV12-4 and TRBJ1-2, with a tentative D call TRBD1 (5 bases). V was shortened by 1 base and J by 5 bases, with 8 bases between the two germline ends. The CDR3 is made up of 13 amino acids. The CDR3 DNA reads as TGTGCCAGCAGTTTAGGGACAACTTATGGCTACACCTTC. This encodes CASSLGTTYGYTF.

V and J are TRBV29-1 and TRBJ2-3; maybe TRBD1 (5 bases). The CDR3 consists of 12 residues. Trimming removed 2 bases at V and 9 bases at J, with 12 bases between. CDR1 and CDR2 from the germline V gene are SQVTM and ANQGSEA. For the CDR3, the DNA is TGCAGCGTTGAACCCTCCCCAGGGACGCAGTATTTT. This encodes CSVEPSPGTQYF.

The J gene is TRBJ2-1, the V gene TRBV7-3, with D maybe TRBD1 (5 bases). There are 11 residues in the CDR3. Germline V lookup: CDR1 SGHTA, CDR2 FQGTGA. The ends were cut back, 8 bases at V and 9 bases at J, with 11 bases in the middle. The chain's CDR3 is CASARGLEQFF. In DNA, the CDR3 is TGTGCCAGCGCAAGGGGCCTTGAGCAGTTCTTC.

The chain joins TRBV5-1 to TRBJ2-7; TRBD1 is a possible D gene (7 bases). This CDR3 is built from 15 residues. From germline, CDR1 is SGHRS and CDR2 YFSETQ. Between the trimmed V and J ends, which lost 1 base and 3 bases, there was a span of 14 bases. The CDR3: CASSLFRGEHYEQYF. CDR3 DNA sequence: TGCGCCAGCAGCTTGTTCAGGGGGGAACACTACGAGCAGTACTTC.

This clone appeared a single time. V usage is TRBV29-1 and J usage is TRBJ2-7, with a tentative D call TRBD1 (6 bases). V lost 7 bases, J lost 6 bases, and 19 bases lay in between. The germline gives CDR1 SQVTM, CDR2 ANQGSEA. The CDR3 is 13 amino acids. The chain's CDR3 is CSAKLNRDTEQYF. The CDR3 DNA sequence: TGCAGCGCCAAACTGAACCGGGACACCGAGCAGTACTTC.

The V and J genes are TRBV7-9 and TRBJ2-3; 7 positions match TRBD1. Trimming took 3 bases from V and 3 from J; bases not matched to a gene: 12. The CDR3 spans 17 residues. CDR1 is SEHNR and CDR2 is FQNEAQ in the germline V gene (reference sequence). The CDR3 DNA reads as TGTGCCAGCAGCTTGACAGGGTTCCTACGTGCGACAGATACGCAGTATTTT. This translates into CASSLTGFLRATDTQYF.

The rearrangement links TRBV6-5 to TRBJ2-1; 8 bases agree with TRBD1. Germline V gene sequence: CDR1 MNHEY, CDR2 SVGAGI. The CDR3 is made up of 16 amino acids. Trimming took 0 bases from V and 2 from J; bases not matched to a gene: 3. The CDR3 loop reads CASSYSGTGPYNEQFF. The CDR3, as DNA: TGTGCCAGCAGTTACTCTGGGACAGGTCCCTACAATGAGCAGTTCTTC.

The rearrangement links TRBV9 to TRBJ2-7, with 9 bases identical to TRBD1. Trimming took 4 bases from V and 5 from J; bases not matched to a gene: 13. The CDR3 runs to 16 residues. From germline, CDR1 is SGDLS and CDR2 YYNGEE. Here the CDR3 DNA reads TGTGCCAGCAGCCCTCATCTGACAGGGGGATATCACGAGCAGTACTTC. This translates into CASSPHLTGGYHEQYF.

The rearrangement links TRBV7-8 to TRBJ2-5; D may be TRBD2 (6 bases). The germline V and J ends were trimmed by 1 base and 3 bases, with 15 bases remaining between them. The CDR3 sequence is 16 residues long. Per germline, CDR1 SGHVS and CDR2 FQNEAQ. The CDR3 nucleotides read TGTGCCAGCAGCTTAGGCGAGGGAGGCGGGAAAGAGACCCAGTACTTC. It yields the protein CASSLGEGGGKETQYF.

The chain employs TRBV6-4 and TRBJ2-3; the D gene is possibly TRBD2 (5 bases). Trimming removed 0 bases from V and 0 bases from J, with 10 bases in between. This CDR3 spans 16 amino acids. Germline loops: CDR1 MRHNA, CDR2 SNTAGT. The CDR3 reads CASSDSRADSTDTQYF. The CDR3 DNA reads as TGTGCCAGCAGTGACTCGAGGGCAGATAGCACAGATACGCAGTATTTT.